These 23 T cell receptor beta chains share one sample of origin, sequenced in a study of T cells after posttransplantation cyclophosphamide. Sequenced by immunoSEQ multiplex PCR; TCRdb stores in-frame clones only, minus some. The sample lists around 13,000 clones; under 85% were seen once. Sample: memory CD4+ T cells sorted from PBMCs. The receptor set was obtained from a man aged 50 to 59 in good health, CMV-negative, and a related stem cell transplant donor.

V usage is TRBV19 and J usage is TRBJ1-4, with D hard to call. The germline V gene has CDR1 LNHDA and CDR2 SQIVND (reference sequence). The CDR3 is 15 amino acids. The V end was cut by 4 bases, the J end by 7 bases, with 16 bases between. The CDR3 loop reads CASSTHTYRSEKLFF. CDR3 DNA sequence: TGTGCCAGTAGTACCCATACCTATAGGAGTGAAAAACTGTTTTTT.

The CDR3 loop is CASSYIPGQGLSGANVLTF. The DNA for the CDR3 is TGTGCCAGCAGCTATATTCCGGGACAGGGTCTCTCTGGGGCCAACGTCCTGACTTTC. The chain is built from TRBV2 and TRBJ2-6; 9 nucleotides match TRBD1. V gave up 6 bases and J gave up 0 bases; unmatched junction bases: 12. The germline gives CDR1 SNHLY, CDR2 FYNNEI. The CDR3 has 19 residues.

V gene TRBV7-2 combines with J gene TRBJ1-5; D gene uncertain. The CDR3 is 16 residues long. V lost 1 base and J 3 bases, leaving 13 bases between the germline ends. Per the germline V gene, CDR1 is SGHTA and CDR2 is FQGNSA. The CDR3 loop is CASSLVGGRNNQPQHF. CDR3 sequence (DNA): TGTGCCAGCAGCTTAGTCGGAGGACGGAACAATCAGCCCCAGCATTTT.

The chain links TRBV9 to TRBJ1-5; D remains ambiguous. Germline V CDR1 and CDR2: SGDLS, YYNGEE. This CDR3 has 15 amino acids. The germline V and J ends were trimmed by 0 bases and 6 bases, with 13 bases remaining between them. The CDR3 DNA is TGTGCCAGCAGCGTAGAGGGCGGGTATGGTCAGCCCCAGCATTTT. This translates into CASSVEGGYGQPQHF. The full variable domain, completed using reference TRBV9 and TRBJ1-5, is DSGVTQTPKHLITATGQRVTLRCSPRSGDLSVYWYQQSLDQGLQFLIQYYNGEERAKGNILERFSAQQFPDLHSELNLSSLELGDSALYFCASSVEGGYGQPQHFGDGTRLSIL.

The sample holds a few counts of this clone. This sequence joins TRBV18 and TRBJ2-1, with D possibly being TRBD1 (5 bases). Germline V lookup: CDR1 KGHSH, CDR2 LQKENI. Trimming removed 3 bases at V and 6 bases at J, with 15 bases between. This CDR3 is built from 15 residues. This chain's CDR3 is CASSPSLDRFNEQFF. The CDR3 DNA is TGTGCCAGCTCACCTTCCCTAGACAGATTCAATGAGCAGTTCTTC.

The sample holds a few counts of this clone. V is TRBV5-5 and J is TRBJ1-4, with D tentatively TRBD1 (5 bases). The V gene's germline CDR1 is SGHKS and CDR2 YYEKEE (reference sequence). V lost 6 bases and J 4 bases, leaving 13 bases between the germline ends. The CDR3 contains 14 residues. Here the CDR3 DNA reads TGTGCCAGCATTGAGGGAGGGGTTAATGAAAAACTGTTTTTT. Encoded protein: CASIEGGVNEKLFF.

The genes are TRBV13 and TRBJ2-7; 8 bases map to TRBD2. The J segment lost 0 bases and the V segment lost 0 bases, leaving 4 bases of the junction unmatched. The CDR3 consists of 16 residues. CDR1 is PRHDT, CDR2 FYEKMQ, per germline (reference sequence). The DNA of the CDR3 is TGTGCCAGCAGCTTAGGGTTTCTAGCGGGCTCCTACGAGCAGTACTTC. Its protein is CASSLGFLAGSYEQYF. The full variable domain, rest sourced from reference TRBV13 and TRBJ2-7, is AAGVIQSPRHLIKEKRETATLKCYPIPRHDTVYWYQQGPGQDPQFLISFYEKMQSDKGSIPDRFSAQQFSDYHSELNMSSLELGDSALYFCASSLGFLAGSYEQYFGPGTRLTVT.

V usage is TRBV7-9 and J usage is TRBJ2-6, with D possibly being TRBD1 (6 bases). The CDR3 totals 19 residues. The V and J ends lost 5 bases and 2 bases respectively, with 22 bases between them. Germline V gives CDR1 SEHNR, CDR2 FQNEAQ (reference sequence). As DNA, the CDR3 is TGTGCCAGCAGCCCACTCAGGGGATCGCCTTCGGCTGGGGCCAACGTCCTGACTTTC. Translating gives CASSPLRGSPSAGANVLTF.

The chain is built from TRBV19 and TRBJ1-1, with D unclear. This CDR3 has 13 residues. The V gene's germline CDR1 is LNHDA and CDR2 SQIVND (reference sequence). V was pared by 6 bases and J by 1 base, with 9 bases between. In DNA, the CDR3 is TGTGCCAGTAGGGGCAGACAGAACACTGAAGCTTTCTTT. Its translation: CASRGRQNTEAFF.

This chain links TRBV19 with TRBJ2-5; 9 bases are a match to TRBD1. J lost 5 bases, V lost 6 bases, and 13 bases had no gene match. The CDR3 is 16 residues long. Looked up from germline, CDR1 is LNHDA and CDR2 is SQIVND (reference sequence). The CDR3 is CASSRGSGTGMETQYF. The CDR3 DNA is TGTGCCAGTAGCCGGGGCTCCGGGACAGGGATGGAGACCCAGTACTTC.

This chain links TRBV7-2 with TRBJ2-5; 9 bases map to TRBD2. CDR1 SGHTA and CDR2 FQGNSA come from the germline V gene. V shed 5 bases and J 5 bases; nucleotides not matched to a gene: 9. This CDR3 contains 15 residues. CDR3 residues: CASSQNSGGWETQYF. The CDR3 DNA reads TGTGCCAGCAGCCAAAATAGCGGGGGTTGGGAGACCCAGTACTTC.

This chain uses TRBV2 with TRBJ1-2; no clear D gene. V lost 4 bases, J lost 0 bases, and 9 bases lay in between. CDR3 length: 14 residues. Looked up from germline, CDR1 is SNHLY and CDR2 is FYNNEI. The DNA of the CDR3 is TGTGCCAGCAGTGGAGCCCTAGCTAACTATGGCTACACCTTC. Protein sequence: CASSGALANYGYTF. Based on the CDR3 plus reference TRBV2 and TRBJ1-2, the full variable domain is EPEVTQTPSHQVTQMGQEVILRCVPISNHLYFYWYRQILGQKVEFLVSFYNNEISEKSEIFDDQFSVERPDGSNFTLKIRSTKLEDSAMYFCASSGALANYGYTFGSGTRLTVV.

V and J are TRBV25-1 and TRBJ2-3; a weak D match, TRBD1 (5 bases). Trimming stripped 2 bases from V and 0 bases from J, with 6 bases between. Germline V gene sequence: CDR1 MGHDK, CDR2 SYGVNS. The CDR3 consists of 14 residues. CDR3 region: CASSETGSTDTQYF. CDR3 coding DNA: TGTGCCAGCAGTGAAACAGGTAGCACAGATACGCAGTATTTT.

The chain is built from TRBV6-5 and TRBJ2-5; TRBD1 aligns across 7 bases. The CDR3 is made up of 14 amino acids. V lost 6 bases, J lost 4 bases, and 8 bases stayed unmatched. Germline lookup yields CDR1 MNHEY and CDR2 SVGAGI. In DNA form, the CDR3 reads TGTGCCAGCAGATTGACAGGGTTAGGAGAGACCCAGTACTTC. It translates to CASRLTGLGETQYF.

The gene calls are TRBV6-1 and TRBJ2-7, with TRBD1 as a possible D gene (6 bases). V dropped 10 bases and J dropped 3 bases, with 19 bases sitting between them. The CDR3 runs 14 residues. Germline CDR1 reads MNHNS; CDR2 reads SASEGT. CDR3 region: CAILGGRADYEQYF. CDR3 DNA: TGTGCCATTCTTGGGGGCAGGGCTGACTACGAGCAGTACTTC.

V gene TRBV15 combines with J gene TRBJ1-2; tentative D call: TRBD1 (5 bases). Trimming removed 5 bases from V and 5 bases from J, with 6 bases in between. The CDR3 length is 11 residues. Germline CDR1 reads LNHNV; CDR2 reads YYDKDF (reference sequence). CDR3 nucleotide sequence: TGTGCCACCAGCGACAGATATGGCTACACCTTC. This codes for CATSDRYGYTF.

The CDR3 bases are TGTGCCAGCTCACCCGAGATGAACACTGAAGCTTTCTTT. It yields the protein CASSPEMNTEAFF. The J gene is TRBJ1-1, the V gene TRBV18, with D unclear. Germline CDR1 reads KGHSH; CDR2 reads LQKENI. V was trimmed by 3 bases and J by 0 bases, leaving 5 bases between them. The CDR3 contains 13 residues. Full variable domain (remainder filled in from reference TRBV18 and TRBJ1-1): NAGVMQNPRHLVRRRGQEARLRCSPMKGHSHVYWYRQLPEEGLKFMVYLQKENIIDESGMPKERFSAEFPKEGPSILRIQQVVRGDSAAYFCASSPEMNTEAFFGQGTRLTVV.

This chain's CDR3 is CATDSGEQFF. Here the CDR3 DNA reads TGTGCCACCGATAGCGGGGAGCAGTTCTTC. V is TRBV6-1 and J is TRBJ2-1; TRBD2 agrees at 7 bases. Germline CDR1 is MNHNS and CDR2 is SASEGT. The CDR3 runs to 10 residues. The V segment lost 10 bases and the J segment 10 bases; nucleotides outside the gene matches: 4.

The chain joins TRBV5-8 to TRBJ2-5; TRBD2 agrees at 7 bases. Germline trimming cut 1 base from V and 4 bases from J; bases unmatched to any gene: 13. The length of the CDR3 is 17 residues. The V gene's germline CDR1 is SGHTS and CDR2 YDEGEE. The CDR3 DNA sequence: TGTGCCAGCAGCTTGTGGGACGGTCGGGCTAGCGGAGAGACCCAGTACTTC. Translated, it gives CASSLWDGRASGETQYF.

This clone was observed a single time. The genes are TRBV7-2 and TRBJ1-5; 9 bases are shared with TRBD1. Germline values: CDR1 SGHTA, CDR2 FQGNSA. This CDR3 region has 13 residues. The junction had 10 bases not matched to a gene; V was cut back by 6 bases and J by 13 bases. CDR3 in amino acids: CASSLNTGGNQHF. The CDR3 region has the DNA TGTGCCAGCAGTTTAAACACAGGGGGCAATCAGCATTTT.

This CDR3 is CASSKGQADTYEQYF. In DNA form, the CDR3 reads TGTGCCAGCAGCAAGGGACAGGCGGATACCTACGAGCAGTACTTC. This chain uses TRBV6-6 with TRBJ2-7; 8 bases fit TRBD1. Germline CDR1 is MNHNY and CDR2 is SVGAGI (reference sequence). The CDR3 sequence is 15 residues long. V shed 6 bases, J shed 2 bases, and the junction held 9 bases outside the gene matches.

V usage is TRBV5-4 and J usage is TRBJ2-7; weak D call: TRBD1 (6 bases). Trimming left V 0 bases short and J 5 bases short, with 15 bases between. This CDR3 spans 15 amino acids. CDR1 and CDR2 from the germline V gene are SGHNT and YYREEE (reference sequence). The CDR3 DNA reads TGTGCCAGCAGCTTGGTGGGACACGTCAATAACGAGCAGTACTTC. Protein: CASSLVGHVNNEQYF. The full variable domain, in which reference TRBV5-4 and TRBJ2-7 provide the parts outside the CDR3, is ETGVTQSPTHLIKTRGQQVTLRCSSQSGHNTVSWYQQALGQGPQFIFQYYREEENGRGNFPPRFSGLQFPNYSSELNVNALELDDSALYLCASSLVGHVNNEQYFGPGTRLTVT.

This clone was seen more than once but under ten times. V and J are TRBV19 and TRBJ2-5, with D perhaps TRBD2 (6 bases). Between the trimmed V and J ends, which lost 6 bases and 5 bases, there was a span of 7 bases. In germline, CDR1 is LNHDA, CDR2 SQIVND (reference sequence). The CDR3 runs to 11 residues. CDR3 protein: CASRREETQYF. DNA for the CDR3: TGTGCCAGTAGACGGGAGGAGACCCAGTACTTC. The variable domain in full, completed from reference TRBV19 and TRBJ2-5, reads DGGITQSPKYLFRKEGQNVTLSCEQNLNHDAMYWYRQDPGQGLRLIYYSQIVNDFQKGDIAEGYSVSREKKESFPLTVTSAQKNPTAFYLCASRREETQYFGPGTRLLVL.